This is a list of T cell receptor beta chains from one sample in a study of blood T cell repertoires in COVID-19. The repertoire was sequenced with immunoSEQ multiplex PCR; TCRdb's copy has only in-frame clones and lacks some. The data contain 360,000 or so clones, roughly 87% of them seen just once; the ten biggest clones take up around 3%. Sequenced input: PBMCs or T cells enriched from blood (not recorded which). Every receptor here comes from a woman between 25 and 40 years old who had recovered from COVID-19. CDR3s include the opening cysteine and the closing phenylalanine or tryptophan. A D gene is named only where the DNA matches it firmly. Clone size is not always given. Where it is, it says once, few, many or a class for expanded clones.

V	length	D	J	size	DNA	CDR3
TRBV29-1	13	-	TRBJ2-5	-	TGCAGCGTTGAAACTCAGGGGTCGAAGACCCAGTACTTC	CSVETQGSKTQYF
TRBV7-8	18	TRBD1	TRBJ2-6	once	TGTGCCAGCAGCTTGGGACAGGGGGCGATCTCTGGGGCCAACGTCCTGACTTTC	CASSLGQGAISGANVLTF
TRBV3-1/TRBV3-2	16	TRBD2	TRBJ2-2	-	TGTGCCAGCAGCCAAGAAGTTAAGCGGGGTGGCGGGGAGCTGTTTTTT	CASSQEVKRGGGELFF
TRBV3-1/TRBV3-2	15	-	TRBJ1-4	-	TGTGCCAGCAGCCAAGACTTAAGGAGTAATGAAAAACTGTTTTTT	CASSQDLRSNEKLFF
TRBV2	14	-	TRBJ1-3	-	TGTGCCAGCAGTAGAGTGAGCTCTGGAAACACCATATATTTT	CASSRVSSGNTIYF
TRBV24-1	13	TRBD1	TRBJ1-1	-	TGTGCCACCAGTGATTACGACAGGGAAGGAGCTTTCTTT	CATSDYDREGAFF
TRBV11-2	14	TRBD1	TRBJ1-1	-	TGTGCCAGCACCTTAAGACAGGGGAACACTGAAGCTTTCTTT	CASTLRQGNTEAFF
TRBV5-1	17	TRBD2	TRBJ2-1	-	TGCGCCAGCAGCTTGCAGGCCGGGGGGAGACCCTACAATGAGCAGTTCTTC	CASSLQAGGRPYNEQFF
TRBV18	15	-	TRBJ1-4	-	TGTGCCAGCTCACCTCGTCGCGGGGGGGATGAAAAACTGTTTTTT	CASSPRRGGDEKLFF
TRBV4-2	16	-	TRBJ2-1	-	TGTGCCAGCAGCCAAGAGACTAGATTGGGCTACAATGAGCAGTTCTTC	CASSQETRLGYNEQFF
TRBV2	13	TRBD1	TRBJ1-5	-	TGTGCCAGCAGTCGGGACAGGGCTCAGCCCCAGCATTTT	CASSRDRAQPQHF
TRBV27	17	TRBD2	TRBJ2-3	-	TGTGCCAGCACGCCCGGACTAGCGGGAGTTGGGTCAGATACGCAGTATTTT	CASTPGLAGVGSDTQYF
TRBV7-9	12	TRBD1	TRBJ2-7	-	TGTGCCAGCAGCCGCGATCGGCAGGGGGAGTACTTC	CASSRDRQGEYF
TRBV28	12	-	TRBJ2-3	-	TGTGCCAGCAGTTTAACTAGCAGGACGCAGTATTTT	CASSLTSRTQYF
TRBV28	17	TRBD1	TRBJ1-5	-	TGTGCCAGCAGTAGGGACAGGGGGCGAGGGGGCAATCAGCCCCAGCATTTT	CASSRDRGRGGNQPQHF
TRBV19	14	TRBD1	TRBJ1-2	few	TGTGCCAGTAGTATAAAGACAGGGATCTATGGCTACACCTTC	CASSIKTGIYGYTF
TRBV5-1	14	TRBD1	TRBJ1-2	-	TGCGCCAGCAGTTCGGACAGGGGTGACTATGGCTACACCTTC	CASSSDRGDYGYTF
TRBV9	15	-	TRBJ1-5	-	TGTGCCAGCAGCGTAGACTCGGGTAGCAATCAGCCCCAGCATTTT	CASSVDSGSNQPQHF
TRBV10-3	13	-	TRBJ1-5	-	TGTGCCATCAGTGATCAGGAGGGGCAGCCCCAGCATTTT	CAISDQEGQPQHF
TRBV28	15	-	TRBJ1-1	-	TGTGCCAGCAGTTTATTGCCAGGGGTGAACACTGAAGCTTTCTTT	CASSLLPGVNTEAFF
TRBV7-9	16	-	TRBJ1-1	-	TGTGCCAGCAGCTTACGGCAGGGGCTTTGGAACACTGAAGCTTTCTTT	CASSLRQGLWNTEAFF
TRBV2	13	-	TRBJ1-5	-	TGTGCCAGCAGTGGGTCCAACATTCAGCCCCAGCATTTT	CASSGSNIQPQHF
TRBV7-2	14	-	TRBJ2-1	-	TGTGCCAGCAGCTTAGCGCTACAGAACAATGAGCAGTTCTTC	CASSLALQNNEQFF
TRBV7-9	12	TRBD1	TRBJ1-2	once	TGTGCCAGCAGCTTCACAGGGGGCGGCTACACCTTC	CASSFTGGGYTF